The 20 T cell receptor beta chains below all came from one sample that was sequenced in a study of cytomegalovirus exposure and HLA in healthy donors. The PCR employed 60 Vbeta primers together with 13 Jbeta primers. Assay: immunoSEQ multiplex PCR; the TCRdb copy retains only in-frame clones and omits some. Here the sample spans approximately 70,000 clones, 74% being singletons. The sequenced material came from PBMCs. The receptors shown here come from a woman aged 55-75 years in good health and CMV-seropositive.

With respect to this clone: Other DNA sequences within the sample encode an identical CDR3. The chain has TRBV7-9 and TRBJ1-1, with D hard to call. V was shortened by 1 base and J by 1 base, with 7 bases between the two germline ends. Per germline, CDR1 SEHNR and CDR2 FQNEAQ (reference sequence). This CDR3 has 14 residues. CDR3 residues: CASSLGAANTEAFF. As DNA, the CDR3 is TGTGCCAGCAGCTTAGGAGCGGCGAACACTGAAGCTTTCTTT.

This clone was observed a single time. This chain connects TRBV5-1 to TRBJ2-2, with TRBD2 matching 7 bases. Unmatched junction bases numbered 3, after V lost 4 bases and J lost 3 bases. Germline V gene data show CDR1 as SGHRS and CDR2 as YFSETQ. The CDR3 contains 14 residues. The CDR3 protein is CASSQRGDTGELFF. The CDR3 nucleotides are TGCGCCAGCAGCCAACGGGGGGACACCGGGGAGCTGTTTTTT.

This clone has just one count. The rearrangement links TRBV5-1 to TRBJ1-3, with 7 bases identical to TRBD1. V shed 4 bases, J shed 2 bases, and the junction held 6 bases outside the gene matches. CDR1 is SGHRS, CDR2 YFSETQ, per germline. The CDR3 has 15 amino acids. As DNA, the CDR3 is TGCGCCAGCAGCAAGGGACAGCCCGCTGGAAACACCATATATTTT. Its protein is CASSKGQPAGNTIYF. The variable domain in full, with the rest retrieved from reference TRBV5-1 and TRBJ1-3, is KAGVTQTPRYLIKTRGQQVTLSCSPISGHRSVSWYQQTPGQGLQFLFEYFSETQRNKGNFPGRFSGRQFSNSRSEMNVSTLELGDSALYLCASSKGQPAGNTIYFGEGSWLTVV.

This clone was seen a handful of times. The chain employs TRBV7-9 and TRBJ1-1; 7 bases agree with TRBD1. Trimming removed 1 base from V and 4 bases from J; junction bases left unmatched: 6. In germline, CDR1 is SEHNR, CDR2 FQNEAQ (reference sequence). This CDR3 is 15 amino acids long. The DNA for the CDR3 is TGTGCCAGCAGCTTAGAGGTAGGGGGCATCACTGAAGCTTTCTTT. Translating it yields CASSLEVGGITEAFF.

In its sample, this clone was seen a few times. The CDR3 is CASSGYKHYGYTF. The DNA for the CDR3 is TGCGCCAGCAGCGGGTATAAGCACTATGGCTACACCTTC. J is TRBJ1-2 and V is TRBV10-1; D not certain. Per germline, CDR1 WNHNN and CDR2 SYGVQD (reference sequence). V lost 6 bases, J lost 3 bases, and 11 bases lay in between. The CDR3 totals 13 residues.

In this sample, this clone turned up a few times. This CDR3 reads CASRPLSRGNEKLFF. CDR3 DNA sequence: TGTGCCAGCAGGCCCCTCTCAAGGGGGAATGAAAAACTGTTTTTT. The chain has TRBV6-6 and TRBJ1-4, with TRBD1 as a possible D gene (6 bases). The CDR3 extends over 15 amino acids. Germline V gives CDR1 MNHNY, CDR2 SVGAGI (reference sequence). The V end lost 6 bases, the J end lost 5 bases, and 16 bases lay between the germline ends.

The CDR3 DNA follows: TGCGCCAGCAGCCATCTAGCGGGGACCTACAATGAGCAGTTCTTC. This encodes CASSHLAGTYNEQFF. The chain combines TRBV4-1 with TRBJ2-1, with 9 bases aligning to TRBD2. V was pared by 3 bases and J by 2 bases, with 2 bases of the junction left unmatched. The CDR3 length is 15 residues. Germline V gives CDR1 MGHRA, CDR2 YSYEKL.

The chain links TRBV4-2 to TRBJ2-4, with 9 bases fitting TRBD2. The CDR3 has 17 residues. Germline V gene sequence: CDR1 LGHNA, CDR2 YNFKEQ. After removal of 4 bases from V and 5 bases from J, the junction contained 12 bases not matched to a gene. The CDR3 coding sequence is TGTGCCAGCAGCCGCCTCTACGCGGGGGGGCGGGAAAACATTCAGTACTTC. It codes for CASSRLYAGGRENIQYF.

In this sample, this clone turned up a few times. The chain employs TRBV4-1 and TRBJ1-1; possible D gene TRBD1, 5 bases. This CDR3 has 14 amino acids. The V gene lost 1 base and the J gene lost 5 bases, with 11 bases spanning the gap. Germline CDR1 MGHRA, CDR2 YSYEKL. The CDR3 bases are TGCGCCAGCAGCCAAGTTACTCGGGGGACTGAAGCTTTCTTT. Amino acids: CASSQVTRGTEAFF.

The rearrangement joins TRBV5-1 to TRBJ2-5; 11 positions agree with TRBD2. V shed 1 base and J 5 bases; nucleotides not matched to a gene: 10. The germline gives CDR1 SGHRS, CDR2 YFSETQ. The CDR3 length is 17 residues. CDR3 region: CASSLPGLAAPRETQYF. CDR3 DNA: TGCGCCAGCAGCTTGCCGGGACTAGCGGCCCCGAGGGAGACCCAGTACTTC.

This chain links TRBV6-6 with TRBJ2-7, with a weak D call TRBD2 (6 bases). Germline values: CDR1 MNHNY, CDR2 SVGAGI (reference sequence). V was shortened by 4 bases and J by 6 bases, with 13 bases between the two germline ends. CDR3 size: 13 residues. The CDR3 nucleotides are TGTGCCAGCAGTTTCCTGGTGGAGGGCGAGCAGTACTTC. Amino acids: CASSFLVEGEQYF.

The V gene is TRBV7-9, the J gene TRBJ2-5; 8 bases line up with TRBD2. Trimming removed 4 bases from V and 1 base from J; junction bases left unmatched: 2. The V gene's germline CDR1 is SEHNR and CDR2 FQNEAQ (reference sequence). The CDR3 totals 14 residues. In nucleotides, the CDR3 is TGTGCCAGCAGCTACAGCGGGGGCCAAGAGACCCAGTACTTC. Its protein is CASSYSGGQETQYF.

The chain links TRBV5-1 to TRBJ1-2, with D perhaps TRBD1 (5 bases). V was shortened by 2 bases and J by 4 bases, with 12 bases between the two germline ends. The CDR3 runs 14 residues. Germline-derived CDR1 and CDR2 are SGHRS and YFSETQ. The CDR3 reads CASSFQGSSYGYTF. CDR3 DNA sequence: TGCGCCAGCAGCTTTCAGGGTTCATCCTATGGCTACACCTTC.

The CDR3 sequence: CASSLLGTPGLIETQYF. The CDR3, as DNA: TGTGCCAGCAGCCTACTTGGGACACCAGGGTTGATTGAGACCCAGTACTTC. The rearrangement uses TRBV11-2 and TRBJ2-5, with a weak D call TRBD1 (6 bases). The CDR3 consists of 17 residues. Germline CDR1 and CDR2: SGHAT and FQNNGV. V was cut by 5 bases and J by 5 bases, with 24 bases left in between.

The V and J genes are TRBV5-1 and TRBJ1-2; 8 bases are shared with TRBD1. Germline CDR1 reads SGHRS; CDR2 reads YFSETQ. V was pared by 4 bases and J by 8 bases, with 7 bases of the junction left unmatched. The CDR3 contains 13 residues. CDR3 residues: CASSPGQGEGYTF. The CDR3 DNA is TGCGCCAGCAGCCCTGGACAGGGAGAAGGCTACACCTTC.

The chain couples TRBV13 to TRBJ2-5; D possibly corresponds to TRBD1 (6 bases). The V and J ends lost 6 bases and 1 base respectively, with 12 bases between them. The CDR3 is made up of 14 amino acids. Looked up from germline, CDR1 is PRHDT and CDR2 is FYEKMQ (reference sequence). CDR3 nucleotides: TGTGCCAGCAGTTTTACAGGGTTCCAAGAGACCCAGTACTTC. Translation gives CASSFTGFQETQYF.

As to this clone: This may stem from a read error, because a much larger clone lies one nucleotide away. This rearrangement joins TRBV7-9 to TRBJ1-1, with D uncertain. Trimming left V 4 bases short and J 3 bases short, with 3 bases between. There are 11 residues in the CDR3. Germline V lookup: CDR1 SEHNR, CDR2 FQNEAQ (reference sequence). The CDR3 here is CASSSYTEAFF. In nucleotides, the CDR3 is TGTGCCAGCAGCTCCTACACTGAAGCTTTCTTT.

This rearrangement joins TRBV7-9 to TRBJ2-7; D may be TRBD2 (5 bases). The CDR3 is 14 residues long. Germline V lookup: CDR1 SEHNR, CDR2 FQNEAQ (reference sequence). V dropped 3 bases and J dropped 0 bases, with 9 bases sitting between them. CDR3 sequence: CASSLTGTSYEQYV. CDR3 DNA sequence: TGTGCCAGCAGCTTGACGGGAACCTCCTACGAGCAGTACGTC.

This sequence joins TRBV27 and TRBJ2-3; the D is unclear. The germline V gene has CDR1 MNHEY and CDR2 SMNVEV (reference sequence). CDR3 length: 12 residues. V was clipped by 5 bases and J by 9 bases, with 12 bases between them. CDR3 amino acids: CASSPPLGTQYF. The DNA of the CDR3 is TGTGCCAGCAGTCCCCCCCTGGGCACGCAGTATTTT.

The rearrangement uses TRBV9 and TRBJ1-1, with 9 bases identical to TRBD1. The trim removed 4 bases at V and 7 bases at J, leaving 8 bases unmatched. Per germline, CDR1 SGDLS and CDR2 YYNGEE. This CDR3 region has 14 residues. Here the CDR3 reads CASSPRTGVGEAFF. The CDR3 coding sequence is TGTGCCAGCAGCCCCAGGACAGGGGTAGGTGAAGCTTTCTTT.